The 28 T cell receptor beta chains presented below share a single source sample, sequenced in a study of beta chain features in type 1 diabetes. What was sequenced were expressed TCRB transcripts, since all of the isolated RNA had been reverse transcribed. Using immunoSEQ multiplex PCR, the repertoire was profiled, and TCRdb retains in-frame clones only, with some absent. The repertoire includes a few hundred thousand clones, approximately 15% of them detected once, and about 0.018% sits in the top ten. The sample comprised naive CD4+ T cells from blood. These TCRs come from a woman aged 18-29 years in good health.

This clone appeared a few times. The V and J genes are TRBV29-1 and TRBJ2-7, with 9 bases that match TRBD1. Losses at the gene ends were 3 bases for V and 4 bases for J; bases not matched to a gene: 7. The CDR3 sequence is 14 residues long. Germline CDR1 SQVTM, CDR2 ANQGSEA. In DNA form, the CDR3 reads TGCAGCGTTGATACGGACAGGGGTGGGTACGAGCAGTACTTC. This encodes CSVDTDRGGYEQYF.

This clone was seen only a few times. This chain joins TRBV30 and TRBJ1-1; D is unresolved. Germline loops: CDR1 GTSNPN, CDR2 SVGIG (reference sequence). This CDR3 has 14 amino acids. V was trimmed by 5 bases and J by 1 base, leaving 14 bases between them. The CDR3 region has the DNA TGTGCCTGGGAGGGTCGGGGTGCGAACACTGAAGCTTTCTTT. Encoded protein: CAWEGRGANTEAFF.

This clone was counted a few times. The CDR3 DNA sequence: TGCGCCAGCAGCCCTCCGGACAGAGCTAATCAGCCCCAGCATTTT. Protein product: CASSPPDRANQPQHF. The chain couples TRBV4-1 to TRBJ1-5; tentatively, D is TRBD1 (6 bases). Trimming removed 4 bases from V and 4 bases from J, with 14 bases in between. This CDR3 comprises 15 residues. CDR1 is MGHRA and CDR2 is YSYEKL in the germline V gene.

This clone was detected a few times. V is TRBV18 and J is TRBJ2-7, with 9 bases matching TRBD2. The CDR3 loop spans 15 amino acids. V shed 2 bases, J shed 7 bases, and the junction held 9 bases outside the gene matches. From germline, CDR1 is KGHSH and CDR2 LQKENI. The CDR3 spells CASSPLEREVGEQYF. DNA of the CDR3: TGTGCCAGCTCACCATTGGAGCGGGAGGTGGGGGAGCAGTACTTC.

The chain carries TRBV9 and TRBJ1-1; D unclear. The CDR3 extends over 15 amino acids. CDR1 is SGDLS and CDR2 is YYNGEE in the germline V gene. V dropped 0 bases and J dropped 5 bases, with 14 bases sitting between them. The CDR3 DNA sequence: TGTGCCAGCAGCGTAGGGACCGCCGGGAGAACTGAAGCTTTCTTT. It is translated as CASSVGTAGRTEAFF.

This clone was seen a few times. The chain uses TRBV4-2 and TRBJ1-2; the D is unclear. CDR1 and CDR2 from the germline V gene are LGHNA and YNFKEQ. Trimming removed 0 bases at V and 8 bases at J, with 13 bases between. This CDR3 contains 14 residues. This chain's CDR3 is CASSQDMAERGYTF. In nucleotides, the CDR3 is TGTGCCAGCAGCCAAGATATGGCAGAACGAGGCTACACCTTC.

J is TRBJ1-2 and V is TRBV2; D perhaps matches TRBD1 (5 bases). V dropped 6 bases and J dropped 4 bases, with 15 bases sitting between them. This CDR3 has 14 residues. Germline-derived CDR1 and CDR2 are SNHLY and FYNNEI. The CDR3 nucleotides read TGTGCCAGCAGCTGGGGGGAGACCCCCTATGGCTACACCTTC. Amino acid sequence: CASSWGETPYGYTF.

Turning to this clone: At one end the junction does not follow the germline gene, possibly because of a read error. V usage is TRBV18 and J usage is TRBJ2-1; the D is unclear. CDR3 length: 13 residues. From germline, CDR1 is KGHSH and CDR2 LQKENI. The CDR3 DNA reads TGTGCCAGCTCACCACCGAGCGTTACGGAGTTGATCTTC. Translating gives CASSPPSVTELIF.

The chain is built from TRBV7-9 and TRBJ2-7; TRBD2 is a possible D gene (5 bases). Trimming pared 4 bases from V and 2 bases from J, leaving 12 bases between. CDR1 and CDR2 (germline): SEHNR, FQNEAQ (reference sequence). This CDR3 spans 14 amino acids. The CDR3 DNA follows: TGTGCCAGCAGCTCACGGACTGTCGCCTACGAGCAGTACTTC. This sequence encodes CASSSRTVAYEQYF.

This clone was seen only a few times. V is TRBV19 and J is TRBJ2-7, with D hard to call. From germline, CDR1 is LNHDA and CDR2 SQIVND (reference sequence). The CDR3 loop spans 13 amino acids. V was trimmed by 5 bases and J by 2 bases, leaving 10 bases between them. CDR3 sequence: CASSFGGTYEQYF. The CDR3 nucleotides read TGTGCCAGTAGTTTCGGCGGAACCTACGAGCAGTACTTC.

The V and J genes are TRBV30 and TRBJ1-5; D unclear. The CDR3 extends over 15 amino acids. V lost 3 bases and J 1 base, leaving 13 bases between the germline ends. Germline loops: CDR1 GTSNPN, CDR2 SVGIG (reference sequence). The CDR3 DNA reads TGTGCCTGGAGCCCAGCGGACGGCAGCAATCAGCCCCAGCATTTT. The encoded protein is CAWSPADGSNQPQHF.

The V and J genes are TRBV5-1 and TRBJ1-1; D is undetermined. The V end was cut by 4 bases, the J end by 4 bases, with 17 bases between. The CDR3 spans 15 residues. Germline-derived CDR1 and CDR2 are SGHRS and YFSETQ. The CDR3 nucleotides read TGCGCCAGCAGCCCCGACCTAAGACTGGGCACTGAAGCTTTCTTT. It translates to CASSPDLRLGTEAFF.

This clone was observed a few times. The rearrangement links TRBV28 to TRBJ2-4, with no clear D. The germline gives CDR1 MDHEN, CDR2 SYDVKM. V was clipped by 1 base and J by 0 bases, with 7 bases between them. This CDR3 spans 15 amino acids. The CDR3 region is CASSLSVVAKNIQYF. Here the CDR3 DNA reads TGTGCCAGCAGTTTATCGGTGGTAGCCAAAAACATTCAGTACTTC.

The V call is TRBV7-3, the J call TRBJ2-7; perhaps TRBD1 as D (6 bases). V lost 1 base to trimming and J lost 7 bases, with 11 bases between them. The CDR3 sequence is 13 residues long. CDR1 and CDR2 from the germline V gene are SGHTA and FQGTGA. CDR3 residues: CASSLRAGEEQYF. DNA for the CDR3: TGTGCCAGCAGCTTAAGAGCAGGGGAAGAGCAGTACTTC.

CDR3 sequence: CASSWRTSGRTDTQYF. In DNA form, the CDR3 reads TGTGCCAGCAGCTGGAGGACTAGCGGGAGAACAGATACGCAGTATTTT. This chain uses TRBV5-6 with TRBJ2-3; 13 nucleotides align to TRBD2. Germline V gene data show CDR1 as SGHDT and CDR2 as YYEEEE. The CDR3 is 16 residues long. V dropped 3 bases and J dropped 3; count of bases not matched to a gene: 4. Using reference TRBV5-6 and TRBJ2-3 for the parts outside the CDR3, the full variable domain is DAGVTQSPTHLIKTRGQQVTLRCSPKSGHDTVSWYQQALGQGPQFIFQYYEEEERQRGNFPDRFSGHQFPNYSSELNVNALLLGDSALYLCASSWRTSGRTDTQYFGPGTRLTVL.

This clone was seen only a few times. The chain is built from TRBV18 and TRBJ1-5, with D uncertain. Per germline, CDR1 KGHSH and CDR2 LQKENI. V was pared by 0 bases and J by 7 bases, with 13 bases between. The CDR3 length is 15 residues. In DNA, the CDR3 is TGTGCCAGCTCACCACCGAACGGACTCGGGCAGCCCCAGCATTTT. This codes for CASSPPNGLGQPQHF.

This clone has a handful of counts. V is TRBV28 and J is TRBJ2-7; possible D gene TRBD1, 5 bases. Per germline, CDR1 MDHEN and CDR2 SYDVKM. V shed 7 bases and J shed 1 base, with 11 bases lying between them. The CDR3 is made up of 13 amino acids. The CDR3 is CASNPTVSYEQYF. The CDR3 DNA reads as TGTGCCAGCAACCCGACAGTATCCTACGAGCAGTACTTC.

This clone was seen more than once but under ten times. The chain carries TRBV28 and TRBJ2-3; D is perhaps TRBD2 (6 bases). This CDR3 has 13 residues. Trimming left V 5 bases short and J 13 bases short, with 19 bases between. CDR1 is MDHEN and CDR2 is SYDVKM in the germline V gene. The CDR3 sequence is CASSPGDKSGKYF. The CDR3 DNA sequence: TGTGCCAGCAGTCCGGGAGATAAATCGGGGAAGTATTTT.

V usage is TRBV30 and J usage is TRBJ2-7; 7 positions agree with TRBD1. The V gene end was trimmed by 2 bases and the J gene end by 9 bases; junction bases not matched to a gene: 13. Germline values: CDR1 GTSNPN, CDR2 SVGIG (reference sequence). CDR3 length: 14 residues. DNA of the CDR3: TGTGCCTGGAGTCTAATGAAGGGGGCAGTTCGGCAGTACTTC. Translating it yields CAWSLMKGAVRQYF.

This clone has a handful of counts. Here the CDR3 reads CAWSGRRGERQFF. As DNA, the CDR3 is TGTGCCTGGAGTGGAAGAAGAGGCGAGCGGCAGTTCTTC. The chain is built from TRBV30 and TRBJ2-1; D unclear. Trimming took off 1 base at V and 12 bases at J, with 16 bases between the two ends. The length of the CDR3 is 13 residues. Germline CDR1 and CDR2: GTSNPN and SVGIG (reference sequence).

This clone was seen only a few times. The gene calls are TRBV5-1 and TRBJ2-3, with 7 bases that match TRBD1. The CDR3 is 13 amino acids. CDR1 and CDR2 from the germline V gene are SGHRS and YFSETQ. Trimming at V came to 4 bases and at J to 9 bases, leaving 8 bases not matched to a gene. The CDR3 region has the DNA TGCGCCAGCAGCCCTATCACAGGGGACACGCAGTATTTT. Translated: CASSPITGDTQYF. Full variable domain (outside the CDR3, taken from reference TRBV5-1 and TRBJ2-3): KAGVTQTPRYLIKTRGQQVTLSCSPISGHRSVSWYQQTPGQGLQFLFEYFSETQRNKGNFPGRFSGRQFSNSRSEMNVSTLELGDSALYLCASSPITGDTQYFGPGTRLTVL.

This clone was seen a handful of times. The chain couples TRBV4-3 to TRBJ1-1, with unresolved D. The CDR3 consists of 16 residues. V was cut by 1 base and J by 5 bases, with 17 bases left in between. CDR1 and CDR2 (germline): LGHNA, YSLEER. CDR3 sequence (DNA): TGCGCCAGCAGCCAAGTGGGCCCGGGGAGGAGAACTGAAGCTTTCTTT. This gives the protein CASSQVGPGRRTEAFF.

This clone has just a few counts. The chain employs TRBV19 and TRBJ2-7; no definite D call. The V and J ends lost 7 bases and 0 bases respectively, with 10 bases between them. The CDR3 is 13 residues long. Per germline, CDR1 LNHDA and CDR2 SQIVND (reference sequence). The CDR3 coding sequence is TGTGCCAGTACCCGCTCTAACTCCTACGAGCAGTACTTC. As protein: CASTRSNSYEQYF.

The chain combines TRBV7-9 with TRBJ2-7, with 7 bases aligning to TRBD1. In germline, CDR1 is SEHNR, CDR2 FQNEAQ (reference sequence). V dropped 3 bases and J dropped 2; count of bases not matched to a gene: 7. The CDR3 is 15 residues long. This CDR3 reads CASSFGTDNPYEQYF. The CDR3 DNA is TGTGCCAGCAGCTTCGGGACAGATAACCCCTACGAGCAGTACTTC.

This clone was counted between two and nine times. The gene calls are TRBV11-1 and TRBJ2-3; D may be TRBD2 (6 bases). There are 14 residues in the CDR3. V was pared by 0 bases and J by 3 bases, with 7 bases between. Germline V lookup: CDR1 SGHAT, CDR2 FQDESV (reference sequence). Here the CDR3 DNA reads TGTGCCAGCAGCTTAGCAGGAGGGACAGATACGCAGTATTTT. Its protein is CASSLAGGTDTQYF.

This clone appeared a single time. This chain connects TRBV7-6 to TRBJ2-7; D is perhaps TRBD1 (5 bases). This CDR3 has 14 residues. CDR1 is SGHVS, CDR2 FNYEAQ, per germline. With 3 bases removed from V and 5 bases from J, the gap between germline ends came to 14 bases. The CDR3 here is CASSFFTGRHEQYF. The CDR3 DNA is TGTGCCAGCAGCTTTTTTACAGGCCGCCACGAGCAGTACTTC.

The rearrangement links TRBV9 to TRBJ2-3, with D tentatively TRBD2 (7 bases). V lost 5 bases and J lost 7, with 23 bases in between. Germline V CDR1 and CDR2: SGDLS, YYNGEE. This CDR3 is built from 16 residues. CDR3 DNA: TGTGCCAGCAGTCCCCAGCGGGACAACCACCCTAATACGCAGTATTTT. This codes for CASSPQRDNHPNTQYF.

In its sample, this clone was seen a few times. The CDR3 DNA sequence: TGTGCCAGCAGGGGGGGACCGACGGATACGCAGTATTTT. This sequence encodes CASRGGPTDTQYF. V and J are TRBV5-6 and TRBJ2-3; perhaps TRBD2 as D (6 bases). V was pared by 5 bases and J by 6 bases, with 13 bases between. Germline loops: CDR1 SGHDT, CDR2 YYEEEE. CDR3 length: 13 residues.